This T cell receptor beta chain derives from a study of control samples from healthy donors and cancer patients (dated by TCRdb to the early 2020s). Of note for this clone: Its binding antigen is unknown. It has no much larger one-base neighbor in the sample; base qualities were not kept.

Library preparation used the immunoSEQ multiplex PCR assay. TCRdb retrieved this table from immuneACCESS and kept in-frame rearrangements only. Not all clones are present; in checked studies, unresolved V genes account for under half, and no reason is known for the remainder. The sample has approximately 40,000 clones on record, around 82% of them singletons. The top ten clonotypes cover 20% to 25% of the sample. Sequencing used PBMCs. The receptor was derived from a woman aged 55-69 years with lung cancer.

This receptor has the CDR3 CASSERRSTYNEQFF. The nucleotides are TGTGCCAGCAGTGAACGAAGATCTACTTACAATGAGCAGTTCTTC. The chain is made from TRBV25-1 and TRBJ2-1, with the identity of the D gene unclear. The CDR3, from cysteine to phenylalanine, totals 15 residues. The kept DNA is CDR3 alone, 45 bases in frame from the first base. The V and J ends are trimmed by 2 bases and 4 bases, leaving 12 bases between them. Sequences MGHDK (CDR1) and SYGVNS (CDR2) are obtained from the germline V gene.